The clone carrying this TCR beta chain was observed a handful of times. What it binds is unknown. Other DNA variants within this sample encode the same CDR3. The data derive from a study of CD8+ T cells in alopecia areata. Study overall: Severity in treated patients was scored by percentage of scalp area affected.

Once RNA had been extracted, it was reverse transcribed into cDNA to act as the sequencing template. The assay was immunoSEQ multiplex PCR, and TCRdb's table has in-frame clones only and misses some. The data hold about 150,000 clones, with around 50% observed a single time. Treatment noted: oral pan-JAK inhibitor, 5-10 mg twice daily. Germline V gene data show CDR1 as SNHLY and CDR2 as FYNNEI. V was pared by 6 bases and J by 0 bases, with 5 bases between. The CDR3 contains 12 residues. Points from the study as a whole: For baseline CD8+ expansion, any link to response stays uncertain with one nonresponder. Tofacitinib significantly decreased scalp clonality and expanded CD8+ clones among top 100. More clonal than normal scalp was lesional scalp, particularly alopecia totalis/universalis.

The input for sequencing was CD8+ T cells sorted from blood, taken at week 4, from a patient treated with tofacitinib. The V and J genes are TRBV2 and TRBJ2-5, with D unresolved. The sequence derives from a human donor with alopecia areata. CDR3 nucleotide sequence: TGTGCCAGCAGACCAGACCAAGAGACCCAGTACTTC. This translates into CASRPDQETQYF.